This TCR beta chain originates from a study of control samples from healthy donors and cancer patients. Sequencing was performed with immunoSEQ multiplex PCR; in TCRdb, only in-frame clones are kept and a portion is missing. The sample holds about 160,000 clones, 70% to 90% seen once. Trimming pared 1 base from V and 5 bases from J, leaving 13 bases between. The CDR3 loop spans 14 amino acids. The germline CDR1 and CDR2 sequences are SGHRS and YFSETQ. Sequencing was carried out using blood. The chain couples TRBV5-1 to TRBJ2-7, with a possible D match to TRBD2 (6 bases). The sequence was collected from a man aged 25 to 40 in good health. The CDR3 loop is CASSLIAALDEQYF. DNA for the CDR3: TGCGCCAGCAGCTTGATAGCGGCGCTTGACGAGCAGTACTTC.